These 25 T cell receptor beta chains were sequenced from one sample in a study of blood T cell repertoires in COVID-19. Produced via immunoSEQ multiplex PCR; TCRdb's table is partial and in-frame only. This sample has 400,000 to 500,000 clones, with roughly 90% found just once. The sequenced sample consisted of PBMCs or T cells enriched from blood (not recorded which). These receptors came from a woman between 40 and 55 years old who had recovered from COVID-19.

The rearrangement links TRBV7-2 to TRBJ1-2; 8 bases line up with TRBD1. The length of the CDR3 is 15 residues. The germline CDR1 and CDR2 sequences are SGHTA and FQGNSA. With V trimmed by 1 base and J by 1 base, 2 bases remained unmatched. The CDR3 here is CASSLGGQVNYGYTF. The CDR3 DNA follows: TGTGCCAGCAGCTTAGGGGGACAGGTTAACTATGGCTACACCTTC.

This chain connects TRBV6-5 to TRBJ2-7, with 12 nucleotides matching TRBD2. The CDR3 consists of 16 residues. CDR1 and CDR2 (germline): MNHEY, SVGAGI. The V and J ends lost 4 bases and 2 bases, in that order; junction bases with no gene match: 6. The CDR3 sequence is CASSSPRLAGAYEQYF. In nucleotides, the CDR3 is TGTGCCAGCAGTTCCCCCCGACTAGCGGGAGCCTACGAGCAGTACTTC.

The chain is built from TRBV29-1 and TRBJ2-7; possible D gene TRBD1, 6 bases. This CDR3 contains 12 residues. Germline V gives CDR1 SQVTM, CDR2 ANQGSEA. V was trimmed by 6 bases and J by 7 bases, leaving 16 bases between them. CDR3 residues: CSVLTGPSEQYF. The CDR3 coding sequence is TGCAGCGTGCTGACAGGCCCTAGTGAGCAGTACTTC.

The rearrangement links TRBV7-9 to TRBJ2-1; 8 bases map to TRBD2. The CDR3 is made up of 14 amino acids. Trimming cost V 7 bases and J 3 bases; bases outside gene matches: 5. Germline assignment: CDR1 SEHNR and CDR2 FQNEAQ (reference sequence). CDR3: CASKPGLVYNEQFF. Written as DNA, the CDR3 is TGTGCCAGCAAACCGGGACTAGTCTACAATGAGCAGTTCTTC.

CDR3 region: CASSLQGASGMGGGYTF. Written as DNA, the CDR3 is TGTGCCAGCAGCTTACAGGGGGCGAGTGGTATGGGAGGTGGCTACACCTTC. The genes are TRBV5-4 and TRBJ1-2; 9 nucleotides match TRBD1. After removal of 2 bases from V and 7 bases from J, the junction contained 15 bases not matched to a gene. The V gene's germline CDR1 is SGHNT and CDR2 YYREEE (reference sequence). This CDR3 is built from 17 residues.

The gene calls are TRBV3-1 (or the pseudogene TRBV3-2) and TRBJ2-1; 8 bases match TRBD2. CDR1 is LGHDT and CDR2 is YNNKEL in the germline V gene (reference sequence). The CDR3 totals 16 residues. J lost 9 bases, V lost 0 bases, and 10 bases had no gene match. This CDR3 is CASSQEGTSRVSEQFF. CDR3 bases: TGTGCCAGCAGCCAAGAAGGGACTAGTAGGGTTAGTGAGCAGTTCTTC.

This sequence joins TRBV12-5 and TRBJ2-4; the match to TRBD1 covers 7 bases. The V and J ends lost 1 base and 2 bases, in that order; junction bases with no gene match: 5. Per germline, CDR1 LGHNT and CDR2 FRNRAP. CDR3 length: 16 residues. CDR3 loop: CASGLATTGTKNIQYF. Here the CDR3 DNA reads TGTGCTAGTGGTTTGGCCACGACAGGGACCAAAAACATTCAGTACTTC.

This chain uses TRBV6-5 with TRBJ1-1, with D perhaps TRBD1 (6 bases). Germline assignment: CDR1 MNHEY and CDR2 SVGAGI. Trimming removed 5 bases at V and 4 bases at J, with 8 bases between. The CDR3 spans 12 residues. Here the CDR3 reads CASSRGATEAFF. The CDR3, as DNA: TGTGCCAGCAGTCGGGGGGCCACTGAAGCTTTCTTT.

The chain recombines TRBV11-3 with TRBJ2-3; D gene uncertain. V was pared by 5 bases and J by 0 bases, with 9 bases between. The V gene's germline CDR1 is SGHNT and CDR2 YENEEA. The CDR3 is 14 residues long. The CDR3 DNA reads TGTGCCAGCAGCCCCTTACGGAGCACAGATACGCAGTATTTT. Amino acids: CASSPLRSTDTQYF.

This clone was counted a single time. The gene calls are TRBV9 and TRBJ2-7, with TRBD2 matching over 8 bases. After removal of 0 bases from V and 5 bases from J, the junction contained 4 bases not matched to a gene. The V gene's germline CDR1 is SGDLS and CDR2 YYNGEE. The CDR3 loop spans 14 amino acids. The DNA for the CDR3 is TGTGCCAGCAGCGTAGGTTCTAGCGGGCACGAGCAGTACTTC. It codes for CASSVGSSGHEQYF.

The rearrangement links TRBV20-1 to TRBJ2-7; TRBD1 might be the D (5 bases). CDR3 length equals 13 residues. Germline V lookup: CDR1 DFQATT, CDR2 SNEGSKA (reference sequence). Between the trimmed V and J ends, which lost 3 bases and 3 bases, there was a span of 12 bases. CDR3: CSASGRTIYEQYF. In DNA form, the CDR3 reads TGCAGTGCTAGTGGAAGGACAATCTACGAGCAGTACTTC.

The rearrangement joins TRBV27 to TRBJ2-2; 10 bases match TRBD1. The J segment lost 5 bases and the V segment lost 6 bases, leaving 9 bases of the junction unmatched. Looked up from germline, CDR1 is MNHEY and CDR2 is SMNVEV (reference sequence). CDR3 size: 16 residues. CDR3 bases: TGTGCCAGCAGCCACCGGGACAGGGGACGAACCGGGGAGCTGTTTTTT. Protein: CASSHRDRGRTGELFF.

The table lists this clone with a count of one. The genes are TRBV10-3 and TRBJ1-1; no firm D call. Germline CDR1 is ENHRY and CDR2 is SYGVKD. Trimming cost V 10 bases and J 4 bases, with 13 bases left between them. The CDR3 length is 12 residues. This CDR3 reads CATIKEGTEAFF. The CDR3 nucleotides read TGTGCCACCATAAAAGAGGGCACTGAAGCTTTCTTT.

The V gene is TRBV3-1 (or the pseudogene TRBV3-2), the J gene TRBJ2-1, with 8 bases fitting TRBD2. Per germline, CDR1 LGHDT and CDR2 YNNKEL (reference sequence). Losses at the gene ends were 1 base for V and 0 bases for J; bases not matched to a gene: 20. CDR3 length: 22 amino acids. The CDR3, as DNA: TGTGCCAGCAGCCAAGCACCGGGGGGGACAAAGAGCCCCAGCAGCTCCTACAATGAGCAGTTCTTC. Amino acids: CASSQAPGGTKSPSSSYNEQFF.

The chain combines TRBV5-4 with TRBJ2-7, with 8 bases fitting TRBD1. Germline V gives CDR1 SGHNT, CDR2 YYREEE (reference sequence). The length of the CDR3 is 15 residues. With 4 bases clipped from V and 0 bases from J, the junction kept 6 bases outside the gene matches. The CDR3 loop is CASSPDRGGSYEQYF. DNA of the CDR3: TGTGCCAGCAGCCCCGACAGGGGAGGCTCCTACGAGCAGTACTTC.

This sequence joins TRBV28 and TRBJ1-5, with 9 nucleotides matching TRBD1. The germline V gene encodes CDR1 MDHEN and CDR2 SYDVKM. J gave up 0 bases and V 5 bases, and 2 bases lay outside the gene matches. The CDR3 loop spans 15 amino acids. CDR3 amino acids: CASSQTGGSNQPQHF. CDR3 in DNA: TGTGCCAGCAGTCAGACAGGGGGTAGCAATCAGCCCCAGCATTTT.

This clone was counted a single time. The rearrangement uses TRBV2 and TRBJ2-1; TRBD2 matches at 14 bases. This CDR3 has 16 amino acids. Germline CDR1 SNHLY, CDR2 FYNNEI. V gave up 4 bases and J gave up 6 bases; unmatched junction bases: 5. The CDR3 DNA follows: TGTGCCAGCAGTGTTATCGGACTAGCGGGAGGCAATGAGCAGTTCTTC. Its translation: CASSVIGLAGGNEQFF.

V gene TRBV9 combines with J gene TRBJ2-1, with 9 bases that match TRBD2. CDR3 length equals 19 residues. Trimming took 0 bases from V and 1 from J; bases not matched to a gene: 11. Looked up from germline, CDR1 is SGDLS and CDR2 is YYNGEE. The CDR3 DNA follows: TGTGCCAGCAGCGTAGGCTTGCGCGGGAGGGATCGATCCTACAATGAGCAGTTCTTC. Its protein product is CASSVGLRGRDRSYNEQFF.

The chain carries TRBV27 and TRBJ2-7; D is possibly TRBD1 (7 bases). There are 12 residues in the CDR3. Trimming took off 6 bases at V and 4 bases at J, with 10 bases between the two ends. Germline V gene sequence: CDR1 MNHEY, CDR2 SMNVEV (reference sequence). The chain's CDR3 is CASSQGGYEQYF. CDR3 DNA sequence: TGTGCCAGCAGCCAGGGGGGTTACGAGCAGTACTTC.

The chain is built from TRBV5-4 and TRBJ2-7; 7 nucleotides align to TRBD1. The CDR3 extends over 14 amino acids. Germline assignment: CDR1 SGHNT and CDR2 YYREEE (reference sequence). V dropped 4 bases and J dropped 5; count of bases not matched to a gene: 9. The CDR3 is CASSPGQPRDEQYF. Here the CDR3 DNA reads TGTGCCAGCAGCCCGGGACAGCCCAGGGACGAGCAGTACTTC.

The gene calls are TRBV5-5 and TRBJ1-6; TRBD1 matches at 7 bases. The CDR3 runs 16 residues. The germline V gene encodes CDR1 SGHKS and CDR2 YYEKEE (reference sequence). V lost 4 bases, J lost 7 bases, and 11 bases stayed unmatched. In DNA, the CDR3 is TGTGCCAGCAGCATCCAGGGGGACCTAGGGAATTCACCCCTCCACTTT. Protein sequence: CASSIQGDLGNSPLHF.

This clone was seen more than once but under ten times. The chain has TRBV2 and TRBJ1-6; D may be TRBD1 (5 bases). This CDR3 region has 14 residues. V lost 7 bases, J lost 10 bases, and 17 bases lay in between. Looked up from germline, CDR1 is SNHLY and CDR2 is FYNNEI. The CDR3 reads CASIVDRSRSPLHF. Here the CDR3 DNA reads TGTGCCAGCATCGTCGACAGATCGCGATCACCCCTCCACTTT.

The CDR3 sequence is CASSLDLYQPQHF. The CDR3 DNA sequence: TGTGCCAGCAGCCTCGATCTATATCAGCCCCAGCATTTT. The chain joins TRBV7-9 to TRBJ1-5, with D uncertain. The CDR3 has 13 amino acids. Trimming left V 5 bases short and J 5 bases short, with 10 bases between. Germline V gene data show CDR1 as SEHNR and CDR2 as FQNEAQ (reference sequence).

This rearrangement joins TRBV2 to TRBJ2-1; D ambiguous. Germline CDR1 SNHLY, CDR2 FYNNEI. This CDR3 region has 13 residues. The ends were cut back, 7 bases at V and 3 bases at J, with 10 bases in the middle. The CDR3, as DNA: TGTGCCAGCAATCTACAGAACTACAATGAGCAGTTCTTC. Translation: CASNLQNYNEQFF.

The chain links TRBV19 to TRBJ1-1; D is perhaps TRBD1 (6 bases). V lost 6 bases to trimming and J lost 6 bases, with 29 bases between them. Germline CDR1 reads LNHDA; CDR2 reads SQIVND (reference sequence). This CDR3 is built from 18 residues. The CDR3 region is CASSRQVFSPDSRSEAFF. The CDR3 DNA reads TGTGCCAGTAGCCGACAGGTTTTCTCCCCAGACAGCCGCTCTGAAGCTTTCTTT.